Included here is one T cell receptor (beta chain) sequence, with context. Its antigen is not known. Regarding treatment: some 19 received Ad26.COV2.S at low or high dose, single or two shots; roughly five received placebo; per-sample allocation not given. Sampling was done on day 63 after the first vaccine or placebo injection. It was Wuhan-strain SARS-CoV-2 spike that the Ad26 vaccine vector expressed. These data are taken from a study of Ad26.COV2.S vaccination and SARS-CoV-2 variants. Study-wide background: Donor was assigned to the Ad26.COV2.S arm of trial COV1001. Regarding the study as a whole: Spike-specific TCR breadth was greater after Ad26.COV2.S than placebo.

Some clones are missing from TCRdb's copy, which holds only in-frame ones; the method was immunoSEQ multiplex PCR. The table lists fewer than 900,000 clones, 80% to 90% of them singletons. V shed 5 bases and J shed 0 bases, with 7 bases lying between them. The CDR3 has 14 residues. Per the germline V gene, CDR1 is MNHEY and CDR2 is SMNVEV (reference sequence). This chain uses TRBV27 with TRBJ1-4; tentative D call: TRBD1 (5 bases). Sample: peripheral blood, taken in a trial of Ad26.COV2.S vaccine versus placebo. The source of this sequence is a person between 18 and 60 years old who received the Ad26.COV2.S COVID-19 vaccine or a placebo. CDR3 in DNA: TGTGCCAGCAGTAAGGGGCCAACTAATGAAAAACTGTTTTTT. Its translation is CASSKGPTNEKLFF.